The 25 T cell receptor beta chains below all came from one sample that was sequenced in a study of radiotherapy plus CTLA-4 blockade in lung cancer. Generated by immunoSEQ multiplex PCR, the TCRdb table keeps only in-frame clones and is missing some. This table holds roughly 77,000 clones, roughly 69% found once. This specimen was peripheral blood, taken from a patient treated with radiotherapy plus ipilimumab. The receptors come from a human donor with non-small cell lung cancer whose response to radiotherapy plus ipilimumab could not be evaluated.

In this sample, this clone turned up a few times. The rearrangement joins TRBV27 to TRBJ1-2; the match to TRBD1 covers 7 bases. The CDR3 extends over 13 amino acids. Per germline, CDR1 MNHEY and CDR2 SMNVEV (reference sequence). V was pared by 6 bases and J by 4 bases, with 5 bases of the junction left unmatched. The CDR3: CASRPQGPYGYTF. In nucleotides, the CDR3 is TGTGCCAGCAGGCCACAGGGGCCCTATGGCTACACCTTC.

The chain uses TRBV28 and TRBJ2-1, with 9 bases identical to TRBD1. Germline V CDR1 and CDR2: MDHEN, SYDVKM. The V and J ends lost 5 bases and 7 bases, in that order; junction bases with no gene match: 9. The CDR3 spans 15 residues. Here the CDR3 DNA reads TGTGCCAGCAGTCTAACGGGACAGGGAATGAATGAGCAGTTCTTC. Translating gives CASSLTGQGMNEQFF.

This clone was seen only once. The chain employs TRBV5-4 and TRBJ2-5, with TRBD2 matching 11 bases. The length of the CDR3 is 16 residues. CDR1 is SGHNT, CDR2 YYREEE, per germline (reference sequence). V shed 3 bases and J 1 base; nucleotides not matched to a gene: 5. The CDR3: CASSYGSGRVQETQYF. The DNA of the CDR3 is TGTGCCAGCAGCTACGGTAGCGGGAGGGTCCAAGAGACCCAGTACTTC.

This clone was observed a single time. The chain recombines TRBV6-1 with TRBJ2-2, with a weak D call TRBD1 (6 bases). Trimming removed 6 bases at V and 6 bases at J, with 17 bases between. The length of the CDR3 is 15 residues. Looked up from germline, CDR1 is MNHNS and CDR2 is SASEGT. CDR3 nucleotide sequence: TGTGCCAGCAGCGAGGGGCAGGGGTGGCCCGGGGAGCTGTTTTTT. Protein sequence: CASSEGQGWPGELFF.

The chain links TRBV18 to TRBJ1-1, with 7 bases identical to TRBD1. The germline gives CDR1 KGHSH, CDR2 LQKENI. The CDR3 is 14 amino acids. The V and J ends lost 3 bases and 11 bases, in that order; junction bases with no gene match: 12. Here the CDR3 reads CASSPAGTAIEAFF. The CDR3 DNA is TGTGCCAGCTCACCTGCCGGGACAGCTATCGAGGCTTTCTTT.

The rearrangement joins TRBV2 to TRBJ2-1; 9 bases agree with TRBD2. The CDR3 extends over 15 amino acids. The germline V gene has CDR1 SNHLY and CDR2 FYNNEI. After removal of 2 bases from V and 6 bases from J, the junction contained 5 bases not matched to a gene. This chain's CDR3 is CASSERAGGLNEQFF. The CDR3 DNA sequence: TGTGCCAGCAGTGAAAGGGCGGGGGGGCTCAATGAGCAGTTCTTC.

The rearrangement links TRBV6-1 to TRBJ1-3; a possible D gene is TRBD1 (6 bases). Trimming stripped 6 bases from V and 0 bases from J, with 12 bases between. Germline lookup yields CDR1 MNHNS and CDR2 SASEGT. The CDR3 loop spans 15 amino acids. The CDR3 DNA sequence: TGTGCCAGCAGCCTTACAGGGTCCTCTGGAAACACCATATATTTT. The encoded protein is CASSLTGSSGNTIYF.

The chain combines TRBV19 with TRBJ2-2; D might be TRBD2 (7 bases). The germline V gene has CDR1 LNHDA and CDR2 SQIVND (reference sequence). CDR3 length: 14 amino acids. V was clipped by 10 bases and J by 0 bases, with 12 bases between them. CDR3 protein: CATKGGTNTGELFF. The CDR3 coding sequence is TGTGCCACTAAGGGGGGGACGAACACCGGGGAGCTGTTTTTT.

The V call is TRBV7-9, the J call TRBJ1-2; 9 positions agree with TRBD1. Germline loops: CDR1 SEHNR, CDR2 FQNEAQ (reference sequence). Trimming took 4 bases from V and 0 from J; bases not matched to a gene: 3. The CDR3 totals 15 residues. In DNA, the CDR3 is TGTGCCAGCAGCTCCGGGACAGGGACTAACTATGGCTACACCTTC. Its protein is CASSSGTGTNYGYTF.

This clone was detected a few times. This sequence joins TRBV9 and TRBJ1-4, with D unresolved. Trimming shortened V by 3 bases and J by 8 bases, and 14 bases separated the two germline ends. Germline V gene data show CDR1 as SGDLS and CDR2 as YYNGEE. This CDR3 spans 14 amino acids. Written as DNA, the CDR3 is TGTGCCAGCAGCGCGACCGTCGGAGGCGAAAAACTGTTTTTT. The encoded protein is CASSATVGGEKLFF.

A few counts support this clone. The rearrangement links TRBV7-9 to TRBJ2-6, with 10 nucleotides matching TRBD1. The germline V gene has CDR1 SEHNR and CDR2 FQNEAQ (reference sequence). The CDR3 has 17 residues. The junction had 6 bases not matched to a gene; V was cut back by 3 bases and J by 4 bases. The CDR3 region has the DNA TGTGCCAGCAGCTTCTCGGACAGGGGGACAGGGGCCAACGTCCTGACTTTC. Protein: CASSFSDRGTGANVLTF. Full variable domain (remainder filled in from reference TRBV7-9 and TRBJ2-6): DTGVSQNPRHKITKRGQNVTFRCDPISEHNRLYWYRQTLGQGPEFLTYFQNEAQLEKSRLLSDRFSAERPKGSFSTLEIQRTEQGDSAMYLCASSFSDRGTGANVLTFGAGSRLTVL.

The chain uses TRBV7-9 and TRBJ1-1; TRBD1 matches at 7 bases. The J segment lost 0 bases and the V segment lost 4 bases, leaving 11 bases of the junction unmatched. Germline V gene data show CDR1 as SEHNR and CDR2 as FQNEAQ (reference sequence). The CDR3 length is 17 residues. The CDR3 DNA sequence: TGTGCCAGCAGCTACCCGACAGGGCCCCTATTGAACACTGAAGCTTTCTTT. Translation: CASSYPTGPLLNTEAFF.

This chain uses TRBV7-9 with TRBJ1-1, with 8 bases fitting TRBD1. The CDR3 runs to 15 residues. Trimming took 5 bases from V and 7 from J; bases not matched to a gene: 12. Germline CDR1 is SEHNR and CDR2 is FQNEAQ (reference sequence). The CDR3 sequence: CASSEQTGAGGEAFF. CDR3 sequence (DNA): TGTGCCAGCAGCGAACAGACAGGGGCCGGTGGTGAAGCTTTCTTT.

The sample holds many counts of this clone. V gene TRBV5-4 combines with J gene TRBJ2-2; tentatively, D is TRBD2 (5 bases). The germline V and J ends were trimmed by 6 bases and 2 bases, with 8 bases remaining between them. The CDR3 covers 13 residues. Looked up from germline, CDR1 is SGHNT and CDR2 is YYREEE (reference sequence). The CDR3 protein is CASMRANTGELFF. CDR3 nucleotides: TGTGCCAGCATGCGGGCAAACACCGGGGAGCTGTTTTTT.

V is TRBV6-4 and J is TRBJ2-2, with D possibly being TRBD2 (6 bases). V was pared by 4 bases and J by 6 bases, with 9 bases between. This CDR3 is 13 amino acids long. Per germline, CDR1 MRHNA and CDR2 SNTAGT. Here the CDR3 DNA reads TGTGCCAGCAGTGCGGGGGATCCCGGGGAGCTGTTTTTT. Translated: CASSAGDPGELFF.

The chain links TRBV4-3 to TRBJ2-3, with 13 nucleotides matching TRBD2. The V gene's germline CDR1 is LGHNA and CDR2 YSLEER. The V segment lost 1 base and the J segment 3 bases; nucleotides outside the gene matches: 10. The CDR3 totals 19 residues. CDR3: CASSQGSLAGGPVTDTQYF. The CDR3 region has the DNA TGCGCCAGCAGCCAAGGGTCACTAGCGGGGGGGCCGGTAACAGATACGCAGTATTTT.

V gene TRBV19 combines with J gene TRBJ1-2; D is unclear. The CDR3 runs to 15 residues. V was shortened by 4 bases and J by 4 bases, with 16 bases between the two germline ends. The germline CDR1 and CDR2 sequences are LNHDA and SQIVND (reference sequence). The CDR3 region has the DNA TGTGCCAGTAGTACTAGAGATGAGGGCTCCTATGGCTACACCTTC. Translated, it gives CASSTRDEGSYGYTF.

The V call is TRBV19, the J call TRBJ2-2; D is possibly TRBD2 (6 bases). Germline CDR1 LNHDA, CDR2 SQIVND (reference sequence). Trimming pared 9 bases from V and 6 bases from J, leaving 17 bases between. This CDR3 spans 14 amino acids. CDR3 protein: CASTGLPSPGELFF. In DNA form, the CDR3 reads TGTGCCAGCACGGGACTCCCTTCGCCCGGGGAGCTGTTTTTT.

This clone was counted a few times. The genes are TRBV5-6 and TRBJ2-1, with TRBD2 as a possible D gene (6 bases). Per germline, CDR1 SGHDT and CDR2 YYEEEE. Deletions cut 3 bases from V and 0 bases from J, with 16 bases between. CDR3 length: 17 amino acids. The CDR3 spells CASSSTEGGPSYNEQFF. As DNA, the CDR3 is TGTGCCAGCAGCTCTACGGAGGGAGGTCCCTCCTACAATGAGCAGTTCTTC.

The chain couples TRBV4-2 to TRBJ1-5; TRBD1 matches 7 bases. This CDR3 has 14 residues. CDR1 is LGHNA, CDR2 YNFKEQ, per germline. V gave up 4 bases and J gave up 7 bases; unmatched junction bases: 7. CDR3 DNA: TGTGCCAGCAGCCTACTAGGGGGCGGGCAGCCCCAGCATTTT. This codes for CASSLLGGGQPQHF.

The V call is TRBV7-8, the J call TRBJ2-7; 9 bases match TRBD1. Germline V gene sequence: CDR1 SGHVS, CDR2 FQNEAQ. The trim removed 5 bases at V and 1 base at J, leaving 3 bases unmatched. This CDR3 spans 14 amino acids. CDR3 protein: CASSPDRGSYEQYF. The CDR3 DNA sequence: TGTGCCAGCAGCCCCGACAGGGGGTCCTACGAGCAGTACTTC.

Only a few counts were recorded for this clone. V usage is TRBV25-1 and J usage is TRBJ1-1; 7 bases map to TRBD1. Looked up from germline, CDR1 is MGHDK and CDR2 is SYGVNS. Trimming cost V 2 bases and J 0 bases; bases outside gene matches: 3. The CDR3 has 15 amino acids. CDR3 DNA: TGTGCCAGCAGTGAACCGGGGACAGTGAACACTGAAGCTTTCTTT. Protein sequence: CASSEPGTVNTEAFF.

This rearrangement joins TRBV12-5 to TRBJ2-7, with 7 nucleotides matching TRBD2. The CDR3 length is 14 residues. The V gene end was trimmed by 5 bases and the J gene end by 6 bases; junction bases not matched to a gene: 10. CDR1 and CDR2 (germline): LGHNT, FRNRAP. The CDR3 is CASGRPNERGEQYF. The CDR3 DNA is TGTGCTAGTGGTCGCCCGAATGAGCGGGGCGAGCAGTACTTC. The entire variable domain, with the rest obtained from reference TRBV12-5 and TRBJ2-7, is as follows: DARVTQTPRHKVTEMGQEVTMRCQPILGHNTVFWYRQTMMQGLELLAYFRNRAPLDDSGMPKDRFSAEMPDATLATLKIQPSEPRDSAVYFCASGRPNERGEQYFGPGTRLTVT.

This clone was detected a few times. The J gene is TRBJ1-4, the V gene TRBV11-2; no clear D. With 0 bases removed from V and 0 bases from J, the gap between germline ends came to 8 bases. Germline V lookup: CDR1 SGHAT, CDR2 FQNNGV. The CDR3 length is 16 residues. The DNA of the CDR3 is TGTGCCAGCAGCTTAGATACTGCCGCAACTAATGAAAAACTGTTTTTT. This encodes CASSLDTAATNEKLFF.

This clone was found many times. This chain uses TRBV4-1 with TRBJ1-1; D unclear. This CDR3 spans 13 amino acids. The V end was cut by 8 bases, the J end by 1 base, with 11 bases between. From germline, CDR1 is MGHRA and CDR2 YSYEKL. CDR3 residues: CASSLDRNTEAFF. DNA of the CDR3: TGCGCCAGCTCCTTAGATCGGAACACTGAAGCTTTCTTT.